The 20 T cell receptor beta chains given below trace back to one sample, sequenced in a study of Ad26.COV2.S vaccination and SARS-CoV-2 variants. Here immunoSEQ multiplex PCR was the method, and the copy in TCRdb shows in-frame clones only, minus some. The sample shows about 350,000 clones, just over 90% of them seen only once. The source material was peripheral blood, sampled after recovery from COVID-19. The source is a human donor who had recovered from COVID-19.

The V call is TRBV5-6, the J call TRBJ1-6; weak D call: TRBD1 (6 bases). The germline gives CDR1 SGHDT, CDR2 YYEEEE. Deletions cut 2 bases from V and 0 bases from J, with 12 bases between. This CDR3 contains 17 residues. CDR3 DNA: TGTGCCAGCAGCTTCGAGGGGGGAAGCTCCTATAATTCACCCCTCCACTTT. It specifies CASSFEGGSSYNSPLHF.

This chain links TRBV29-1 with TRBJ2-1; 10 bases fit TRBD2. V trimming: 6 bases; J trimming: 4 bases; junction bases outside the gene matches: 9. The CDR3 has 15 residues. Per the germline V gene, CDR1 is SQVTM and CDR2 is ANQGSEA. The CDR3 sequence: CSVALPSGGYNEQFF. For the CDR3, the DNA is TGCAGCGTGGCCCTTCCTAGCGGGGGATACAATGAGCAGTTCTTC.

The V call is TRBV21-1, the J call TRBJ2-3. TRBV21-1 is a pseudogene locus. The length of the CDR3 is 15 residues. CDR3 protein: CASSAQPSATDTQYF. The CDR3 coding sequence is TGTGCCAGCAGCGCGCAGCCCTCGGCCACAGATACGCAGTATTTT.

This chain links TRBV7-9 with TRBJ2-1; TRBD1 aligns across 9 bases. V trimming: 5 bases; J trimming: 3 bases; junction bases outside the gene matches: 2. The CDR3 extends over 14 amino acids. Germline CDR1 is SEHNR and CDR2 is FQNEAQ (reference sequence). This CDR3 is CASSVDRGYNEQFF. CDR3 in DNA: TGTGCCAGCAGCGTGGACAGGGGCTACAATGAGCAGTTCTTC.

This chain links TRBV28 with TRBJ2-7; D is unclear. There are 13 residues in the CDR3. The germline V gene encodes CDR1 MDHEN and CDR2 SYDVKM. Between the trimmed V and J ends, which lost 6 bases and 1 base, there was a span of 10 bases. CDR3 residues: CASSHQVSYEQYF. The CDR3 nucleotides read TGTGCCAGCAGCCACCAGGTTTCCTACGAGCAGTACTTC.

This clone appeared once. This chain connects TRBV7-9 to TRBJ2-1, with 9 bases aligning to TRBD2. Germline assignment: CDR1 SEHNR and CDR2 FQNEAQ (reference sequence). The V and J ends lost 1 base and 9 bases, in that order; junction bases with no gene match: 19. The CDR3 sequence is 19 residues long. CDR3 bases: TGTGCCAGCAGCTTAGAAATTCGTATTAAAAGGACTAGCGATCGTGAGCAGTTCTTC. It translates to CASSLEIRIKRTSDREQFF.

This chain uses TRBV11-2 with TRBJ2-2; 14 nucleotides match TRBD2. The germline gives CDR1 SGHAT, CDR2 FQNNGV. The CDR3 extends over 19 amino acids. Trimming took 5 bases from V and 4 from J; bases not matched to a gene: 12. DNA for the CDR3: TGTGCCAGCAGCCTCCGCGGAGGACTAGCGGGGGGTATCACCGGGGAGCTGTTTTTT. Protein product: CASSLRGGLAGGITGELFF.

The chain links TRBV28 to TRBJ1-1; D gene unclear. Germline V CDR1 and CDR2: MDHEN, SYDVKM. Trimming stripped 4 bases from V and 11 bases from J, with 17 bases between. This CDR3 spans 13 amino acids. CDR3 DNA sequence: TGTGCCAGCAGTTCGACGCCCCTGTGGGAGGCTTTCTTT. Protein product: CASSSTPLWEAFF.

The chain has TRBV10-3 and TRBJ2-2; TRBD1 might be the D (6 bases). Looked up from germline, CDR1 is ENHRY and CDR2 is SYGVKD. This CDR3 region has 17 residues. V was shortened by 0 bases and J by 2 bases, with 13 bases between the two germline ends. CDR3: CAISESFWTANTGELFF. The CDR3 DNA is TGTGCCATCAGTGAGTCTTTTTGGACAGCAAACACCGGGGAGCTGTTTTTT.

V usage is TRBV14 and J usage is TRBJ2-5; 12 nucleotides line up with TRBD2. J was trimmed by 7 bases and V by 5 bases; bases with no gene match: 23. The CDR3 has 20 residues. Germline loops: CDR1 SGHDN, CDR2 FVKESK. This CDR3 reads CASSTRPLTQLAGGLGTQYF. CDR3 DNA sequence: TGTGCCAGCAGCACGCGACCATTAACCCAACTAGCGGGGGGTCTCGGGACCCAGTACTTC.

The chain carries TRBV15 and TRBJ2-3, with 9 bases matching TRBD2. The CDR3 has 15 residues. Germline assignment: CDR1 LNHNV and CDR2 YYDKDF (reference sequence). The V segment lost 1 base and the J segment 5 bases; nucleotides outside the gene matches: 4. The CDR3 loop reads CATSRAGLARDTQYF. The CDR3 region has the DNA TGTGCCACCAGCAGAGCAGGACTAGCGAGAGATACGCAGTATTTT. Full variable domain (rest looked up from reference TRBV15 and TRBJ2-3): DAMVIQNPRYQVTQFGKPVTLSCSQTLNHNVMYWYQQKSSQAPKLLFHYYDKDFNNEADTPDNFQSRRPNTSFCFLDIRSPGLGDTAMYLCATSRAGLARDTQYFGPGTRLTVL.

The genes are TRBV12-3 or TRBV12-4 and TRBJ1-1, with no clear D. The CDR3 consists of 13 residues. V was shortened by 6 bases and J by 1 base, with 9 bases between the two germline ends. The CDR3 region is CASSRPENTEAFF. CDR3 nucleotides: TGTGCCAGCAGCAGACCTGAGAACACTGAAGCTTTCTTT.

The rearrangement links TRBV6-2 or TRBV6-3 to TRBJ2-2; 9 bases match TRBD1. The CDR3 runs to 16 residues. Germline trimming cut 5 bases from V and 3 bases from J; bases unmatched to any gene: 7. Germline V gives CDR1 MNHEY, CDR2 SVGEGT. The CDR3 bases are TGTGCCAGCAGTCGGGCGACAGGGGGTTACACCGGGGAGCTGTTTTTT. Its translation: CASSRATGGYTGELFF.

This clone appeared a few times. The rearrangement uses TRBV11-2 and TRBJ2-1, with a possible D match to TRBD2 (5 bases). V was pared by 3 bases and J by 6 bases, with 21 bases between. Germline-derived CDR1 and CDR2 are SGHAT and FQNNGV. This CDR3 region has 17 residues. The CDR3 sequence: CASSFGGKSTHGNEQFF. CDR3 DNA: TGTGCCAGCAGCTTCGGAGGTAAGTCAACGCACGGCAATGAGCAGTTCTTC.

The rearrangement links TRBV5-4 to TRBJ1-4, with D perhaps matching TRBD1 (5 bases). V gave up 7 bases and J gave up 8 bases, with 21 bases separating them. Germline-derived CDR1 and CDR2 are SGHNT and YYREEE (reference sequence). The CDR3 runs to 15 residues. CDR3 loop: CASGLGGGRVEKLFF. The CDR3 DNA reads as TGTGCCAGCGGCCTCGGGGGTGGTAGGGTAGAAAAACTGTTTTTT. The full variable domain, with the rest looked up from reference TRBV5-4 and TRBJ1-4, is ETGVTQSPTHLIKTRGQQVTLRCSSQSGHNTVSWYQQALGQGPQFIFQYYREEENGRGNFPPRFSGLQFPNYSSELNVNALELDDSALYLCASGLGGGRVEKLFFGSGTQLSVL.

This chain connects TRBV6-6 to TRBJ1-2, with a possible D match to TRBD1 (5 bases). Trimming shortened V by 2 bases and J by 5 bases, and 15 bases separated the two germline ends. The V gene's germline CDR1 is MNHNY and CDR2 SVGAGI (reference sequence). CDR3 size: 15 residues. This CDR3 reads CASSYPGTEIYGYTF. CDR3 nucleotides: TGTGCCAGCAGTTACCCCGGGACGGAGATTTATGGCTACACCTTC.

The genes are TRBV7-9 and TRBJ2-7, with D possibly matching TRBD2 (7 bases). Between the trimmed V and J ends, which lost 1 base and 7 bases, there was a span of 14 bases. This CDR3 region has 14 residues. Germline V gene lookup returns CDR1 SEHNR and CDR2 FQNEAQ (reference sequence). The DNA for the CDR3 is TGTGCCAGCAGCTTAGACAGGGAGGGGAGAGAGCAGTACTTC. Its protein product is CASSLDREGREQYF.

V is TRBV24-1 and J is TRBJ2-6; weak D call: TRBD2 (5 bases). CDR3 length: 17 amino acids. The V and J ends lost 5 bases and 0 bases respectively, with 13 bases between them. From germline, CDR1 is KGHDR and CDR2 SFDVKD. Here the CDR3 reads CATSAAGPPSGANVLTF. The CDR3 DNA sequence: TGTGCCACCAGTGCGGCGGGCCCTCCCTCTGGGGCCAACGTCCTGACTTTC.

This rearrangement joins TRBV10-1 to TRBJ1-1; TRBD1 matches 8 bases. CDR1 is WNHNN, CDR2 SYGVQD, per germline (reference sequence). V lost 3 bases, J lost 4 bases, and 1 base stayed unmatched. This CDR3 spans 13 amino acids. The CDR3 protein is CASSETGGTEAFF. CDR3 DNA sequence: TGCGCCAGCAGTGAAACAGGGGGCACTGAAGCTTTCTTT.

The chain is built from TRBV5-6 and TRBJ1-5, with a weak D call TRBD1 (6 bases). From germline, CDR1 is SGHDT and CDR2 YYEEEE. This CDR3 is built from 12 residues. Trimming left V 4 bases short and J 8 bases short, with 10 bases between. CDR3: CASSEGEKPQHF. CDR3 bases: TGTGCCAGCAGCGAGGGGGAAAAGCCCCAGCATTTT.